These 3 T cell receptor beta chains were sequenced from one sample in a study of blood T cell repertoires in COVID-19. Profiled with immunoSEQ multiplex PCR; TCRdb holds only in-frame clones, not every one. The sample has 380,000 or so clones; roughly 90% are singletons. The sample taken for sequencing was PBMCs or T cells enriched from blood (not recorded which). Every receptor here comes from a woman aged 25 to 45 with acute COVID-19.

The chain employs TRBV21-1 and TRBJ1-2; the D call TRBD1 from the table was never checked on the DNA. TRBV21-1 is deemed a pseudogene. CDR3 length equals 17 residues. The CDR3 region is CASSKMWRTGINYGYTF. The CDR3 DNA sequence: TGTGCCAGCAGCAAAATGTGGAGGACAGGGATTAACTATGGCTACACCTTC.

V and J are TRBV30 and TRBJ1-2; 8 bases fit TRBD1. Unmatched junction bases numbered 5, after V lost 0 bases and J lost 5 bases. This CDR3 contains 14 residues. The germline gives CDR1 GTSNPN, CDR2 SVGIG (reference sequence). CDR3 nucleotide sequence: TGTGCCTGGAGTGTTCAGGGGGCTGGGTATGGCTACACCTTC. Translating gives CAWSVQGAGYGYTF.

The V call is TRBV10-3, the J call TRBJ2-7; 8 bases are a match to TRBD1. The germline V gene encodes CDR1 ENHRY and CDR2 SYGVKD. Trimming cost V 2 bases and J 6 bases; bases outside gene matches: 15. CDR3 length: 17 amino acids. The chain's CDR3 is CAISEGGAASGGGEQYF. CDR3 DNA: TGTGCCATCAGTGAGGGGGGTGCGGCGTCAGGGGGCGGCGAGCAGTACTTC.